These 12 T cell receptor beta chains were all obtained from the same sample, sequenced in a study of response to subunit inactivated influenza vaccine. TCRdb processed the RT-PCR reads anew with MiXCR; each CDR3 protein has one entry. The table records around 150,000 distinct CDR3 sequences, about a tenth of them present only once. This sample comprised non-naive T cells sorted from PBMCs, obtained 45 days after vaccination. These TCRs come from a man aged 45 to 65 who received an inactivated influenza vaccine.

Ten or more counts support this clonotype. The chain is built from TRBV5-5 and TRBJ2-7, with 11 bases fitting TRBD2. V was clipped by 4 bases and J by 2 bases; unmatched bases: 5. The length of the CDR3 is 15 residues. Germline values: CDR1 SGHKS, CDR2 YYEKEE (reference sequence). The CDR3 spells CASSERLAGTYEQYF. DNA for the CDR3: TGTGCCAGCAGCGAGAGACTAGCGGGAACCTACGAGCAGTACTTC.

This clonotype was recorded once. The chain uses TRBV7-9 and TRBJ2-5, with TRBD1 matching 7 bases. Per germline, CDR1 SEHNR and CDR2 FQNEAQ (reference sequence). V lost 3 bases, J lost 1 base, and 2 bases stayed unmatched. This CDR3 region has 14 residues. The CDR3 DNA reads TGTGCCAGCAGCTTGGGGACAGTCCAAGAGACCCAGTACTTC. Translated, it gives CASSLGTVQETQYF.

This chain joins TRBV4-1 and TRBJ2-2; 9 nucleotides align to TRBD2. Germline V CDR1 and CDR2: MGHRA, YSYEKL. This CDR3 is 21 amino acids long. V dropped 0 bases and J dropped 5; count of bases not matched to a gene: 19. The CDR3 nucleotides are TGCGCCAGCAGCCAAGATTGGGTAGCGGGGGACAAAAGGGGGTTGACCGGGGAGCTGTTTTTT. Amino acids: CASSQDWVAGDKRGLTGELFF.

The table lists this clonotype with many counts. This chain links TRBV12-3 or TRBV12-4 with TRBJ2-6, with D unclear. Trimming shortened V by 3 bases and J by 1 base, and 13 bases separated the two germline ends. This CDR3 region has 17 residues. In nucleotides, the CDR3 is TGTGCCAGCAGTTTTCCATTATTGGGATCTGGGGCCAACGTCCTGACTTTC. This translates into CASSFPLLGSGANVLTF.

This clonotype was counted a few times. In DNA, the CDR3 is TGTGCCAGCAGCTTGACCCTAGACAAGAACACCGGGGAGCTGTTTTTT. Residues: CASSLTLDKNTGELFF. The V gene is TRBV5-6, the J gene TRBJ2-2; D is unclear. The V and J ends lost 1 base and 1 base respectively, with 11 bases between them. The CDR3 covers 16 residues. Germline V lookup: CDR1 SGHDT, CDR2 YYEEEE.

This clonotype occurred many times. V is TRBV24-1 and J is TRBJ2-7; 7 nucleotides agree with TRBD1. The CDR3 is made up of 13 amino acids. Germline CDR1 is KGHDR and CDR2 is SFDVKD. The trim removed 7 bases at V and 5 bases at J, leaving 7 bases unmatched. CDR3 residues: CATSRDSLDEQYF. As DNA, the CDR3 is TGTGCCACCAGCAGGGACAGCCTAGACGAGCAGTACTTC.

The V call is TRBV11-2, the J call TRBJ2-3; D possibly matches TRBD1 or TRBD2 (6 bases each). V dropped 5 bases and J dropped 0 bases, with 21 bases sitting between them. The CDR3 is made up of 18 amino acids. Germline-derived CDR1 and CDR2 are SGHAT and FQNNGV. CDR3 coding DNA: TGTGCCAGCAGCCGGGGATATGGGGGGCTCCATAGCACAGATACGCAGTATTTT. This gives the protein CASSRGYGGLHSTDTQYF.

The rearrangement links TRBV20-1 to TRBJ2-3, with 7 bases fitting TRBD2. In germline, CDR1 is DFQATT, CDR2 SNEGSKA (reference sequence). The CDR3 has 14 residues. V lost 2 bases, J lost 0 bases, and 2 bases stayed unmatched. DNA for the CDR3: TGCAGTGCTAGAACGGGACTAAGCACAGATACGCAGTATTTT. It is translated as CSARTGLSTDTQYF.

The sample holds many counts of this clonotype. This rearrangement joins TRBV29-1 to TRBJ2-5; D unresolved. Trimming took 4 bases from V and 5 from J, leaving 14 bases between them. Germline loops: CDR1 SQVTM, CDR2 ANQGSEA. This CDR3 comprises 13 residues. DNA of the CDR3: TGCAGCGTTGGGGCCAGTATGTTCGAGACCCAGTACTTC. The encoded protein is CSVGASMFETQYF.

This clonotype was counted only a few times. The rearrangement joins TRBV27 to TRBJ2-1, with 11 nucleotides matching TRBD1. The CDR3 is made up of 15 amino acids. Germline assignment: CDR1 MNHEY and CDR2 SMNVEV (reference sequence). The ends lost 7 bases at V and 6 bases at J; junction bases unmatched: 8. CDR3 protein: CASTPSGTGGNEQFF. CDR3 coding DNA: TGTGCCAGCACCCCAAGCGGGACAGGGGGCAATGAGCAGTTCTTC.

The CDR3 DNA is TGTGCCAGCAGTCCTCAGGGGGGCCCAGATACGCAGTATTTT. Its translation is CASSPQGGPDTQYF. The rearrangement uses TRBV2 and TRBJ2-3, with D perhaps matching TRBD1 (7 bases). V dropped 5 bases and J dropped 4 bases, with 13 bases sitting between them. Germline V CDR1 and CDR2: SNHLY, FYNNEI. The CDR3 totals 14 residues.

V is TRBV2 and J is TRBJ2-5, with 11 bases fitting TRBD2. The CDR3 consists of 17 residues. Looked up from germline, CDR1 is SNHLY and CDR2 is FYNNEI. V dropped 6 bases and J dropped 1; count of bases not matched to a gene: 10. Here the CDR3 reads CASRGGGTSGRQETQYF. In DNA form, the CDR3 reads TGTGCCAGCAGGGGAGGCGGGACTAGCGGACGCCAAGAGACCCAGTACTTC.